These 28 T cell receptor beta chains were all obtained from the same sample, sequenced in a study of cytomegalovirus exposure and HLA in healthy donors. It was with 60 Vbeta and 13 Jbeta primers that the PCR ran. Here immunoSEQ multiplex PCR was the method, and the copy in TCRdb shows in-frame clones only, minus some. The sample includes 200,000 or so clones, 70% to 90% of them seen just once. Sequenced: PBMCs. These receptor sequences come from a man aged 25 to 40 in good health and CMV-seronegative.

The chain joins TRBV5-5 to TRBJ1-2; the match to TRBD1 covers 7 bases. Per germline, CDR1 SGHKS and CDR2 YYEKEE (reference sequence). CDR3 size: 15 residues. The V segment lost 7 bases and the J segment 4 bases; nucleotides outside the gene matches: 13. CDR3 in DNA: TGTGCCAGCGTCCCCGGGACAGCTCAAACCTATGGCTACACCTTC. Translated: CASVPGTAQTYGYTF. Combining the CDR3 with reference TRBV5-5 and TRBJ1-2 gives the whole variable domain DAGVTQSPTHLIKTRGQQVTLRCSPISGHKSVSWYQQVLGQGPQFIFQYYEKEERGRGNFPDRFSARQFPNYSSELNVNALLLGDSALYLCASVPGTAQTYGYTFGSGTRLTVV.

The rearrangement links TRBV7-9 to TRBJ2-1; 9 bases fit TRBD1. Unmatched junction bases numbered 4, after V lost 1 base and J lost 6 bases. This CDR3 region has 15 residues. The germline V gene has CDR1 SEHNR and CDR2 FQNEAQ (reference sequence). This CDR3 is CASSLVQDRGNEQFF. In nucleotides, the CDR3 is TGTGCCAGCAGCTTAGTCCAGGACAGGGGCAATGAGCAGTTCTTC. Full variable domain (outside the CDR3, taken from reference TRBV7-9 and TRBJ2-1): DTGVSQNPRHKITKRGQNVTFRCDPISEHNRLYWYRQTLGQGPEFLTYFQNEAQLEKSRLLSDRFSAERPKGSFSTLEIQRTEQGDSAMYLCASSLVQDRGNEQFFGPGTRLTVL.

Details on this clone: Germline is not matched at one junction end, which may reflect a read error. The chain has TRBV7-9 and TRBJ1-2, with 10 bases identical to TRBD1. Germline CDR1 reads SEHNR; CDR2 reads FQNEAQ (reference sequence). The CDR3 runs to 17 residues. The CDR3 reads CSSSWPGQGTSSGGYTF. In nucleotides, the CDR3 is TGTTCCAGCAGCTGGCCGGGACAGGGGACTTCGAGTGGAGGCTACACCTTC.

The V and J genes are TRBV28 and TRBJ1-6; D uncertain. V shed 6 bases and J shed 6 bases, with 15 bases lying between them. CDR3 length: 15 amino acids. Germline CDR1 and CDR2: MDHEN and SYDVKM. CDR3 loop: CASRFAQFVNSPLHF. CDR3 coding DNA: TGTGCCAGCAGATTCGCTCAGTTCGTTAATTCACCCCTCCACTTT.

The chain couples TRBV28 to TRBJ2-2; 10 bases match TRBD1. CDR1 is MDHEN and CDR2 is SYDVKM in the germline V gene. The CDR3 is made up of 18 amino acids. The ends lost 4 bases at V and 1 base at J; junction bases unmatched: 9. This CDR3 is CASSSPGQGLGNTGELFF. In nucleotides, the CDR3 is TGTGCCAGCAGTTCTCCGGGACAGGGGCTAGGGAACACCGGGGAGCTGTTTTTT. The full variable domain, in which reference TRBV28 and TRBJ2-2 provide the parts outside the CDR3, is DVKVTQSSRYLVKRTGEKVFLECVQDMDHENMFWYRQDPGLGLRLIYFSYDVKMKEKGDIPEGYSVSREKKERFSLILESASTNQTSMYLCASSSPGQGLGNTGELFFGEGSRLTVL.

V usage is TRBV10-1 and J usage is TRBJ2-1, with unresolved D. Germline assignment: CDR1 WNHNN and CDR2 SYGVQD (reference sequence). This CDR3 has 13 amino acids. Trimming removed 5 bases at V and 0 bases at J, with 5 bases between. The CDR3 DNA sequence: TGCGCCAGCAGTAGCAACTCCTACAATGAGCAGTTCTTC. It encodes CASSSNSYNEQFF.

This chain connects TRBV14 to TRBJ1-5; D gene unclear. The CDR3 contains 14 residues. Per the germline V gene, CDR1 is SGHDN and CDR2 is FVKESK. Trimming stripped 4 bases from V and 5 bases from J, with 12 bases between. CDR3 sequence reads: CASSRSGPDQPQHF. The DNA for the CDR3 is TGTGCCAGCAGCCGTAGTGGGCCTGATCAGCCCCAGCATTTT.

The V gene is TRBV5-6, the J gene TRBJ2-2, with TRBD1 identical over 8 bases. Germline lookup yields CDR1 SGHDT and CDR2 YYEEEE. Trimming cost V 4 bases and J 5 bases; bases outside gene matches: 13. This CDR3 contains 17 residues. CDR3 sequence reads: CASSIRKTGVLTGELFF. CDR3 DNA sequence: TGTGCCAGCAGCATACGAAAGACAGGGGTGCTAACCGGGGAGCTGTTTTTT.

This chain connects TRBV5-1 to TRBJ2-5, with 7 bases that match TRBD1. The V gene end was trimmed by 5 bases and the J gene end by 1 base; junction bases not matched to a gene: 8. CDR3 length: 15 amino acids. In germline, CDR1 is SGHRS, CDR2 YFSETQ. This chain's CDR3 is CASSRGGQIQETQYF. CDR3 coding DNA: TGCGCCAGCAGTCGTGGGGGACAGATCCAAGAGACCCAGTACTTC.

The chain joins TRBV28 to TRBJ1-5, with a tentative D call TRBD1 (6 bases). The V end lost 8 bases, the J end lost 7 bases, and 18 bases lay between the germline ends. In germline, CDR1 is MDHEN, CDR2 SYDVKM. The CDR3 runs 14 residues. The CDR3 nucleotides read TGTGCCAGCGGAATAGCGGGGGGGCCACAGCCCCAGCATTTT. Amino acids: CASGIAGGPQPQHF.

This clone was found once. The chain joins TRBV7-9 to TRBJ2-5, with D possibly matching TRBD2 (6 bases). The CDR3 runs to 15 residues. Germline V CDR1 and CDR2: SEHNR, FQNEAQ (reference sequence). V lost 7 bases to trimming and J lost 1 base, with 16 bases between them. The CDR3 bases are TGTGCCAGCACCCCCAGCGCCGGGAGCCAAGAGACCCAGTACTTC. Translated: CASTPSAGSQETQYF.

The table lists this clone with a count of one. The DNA for the CDR3 is TGTGCCAGCAGCTTATCATCAGGGCCTACTGAAGCTTTCTTT. It specifies CASSLSSGPTEAFF. The chain employs TRBV11-2 and TRBJ1-1, with D possibly matching TRBD1 (5 bases). Germline V gene data show CDR1 as SGHAT and CDR2 as FQNNGV. V was pared by 2 bases and J by 5 bases, with 12 bases between. This CDR3 is built from 14 residues.

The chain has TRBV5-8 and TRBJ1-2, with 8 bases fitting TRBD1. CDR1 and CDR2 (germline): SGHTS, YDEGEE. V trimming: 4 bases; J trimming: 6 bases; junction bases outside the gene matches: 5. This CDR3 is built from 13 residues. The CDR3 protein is CASSLTGGDGYTF. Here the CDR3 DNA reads TGTGCCAGCAGCCTCACAGGGGGGGATGGCTACACCTTC.

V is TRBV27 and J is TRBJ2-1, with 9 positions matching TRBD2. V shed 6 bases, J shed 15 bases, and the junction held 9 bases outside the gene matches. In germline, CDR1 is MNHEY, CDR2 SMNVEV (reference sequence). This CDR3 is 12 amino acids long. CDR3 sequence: CASSLSGGVRFF. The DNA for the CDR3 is TGTGCCAGCAGCCTTAGCGGGGGCGTACGGTTCTTC.

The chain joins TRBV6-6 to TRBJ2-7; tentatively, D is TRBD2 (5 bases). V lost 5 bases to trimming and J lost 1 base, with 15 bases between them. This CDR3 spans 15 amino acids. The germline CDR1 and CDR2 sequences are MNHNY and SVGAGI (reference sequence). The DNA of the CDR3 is TGTGCCAGCAGTCCGGGGAGTTTAGGGTCCTACGAGCAGTACTTC. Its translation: CASSPGSLGSYEQYF.

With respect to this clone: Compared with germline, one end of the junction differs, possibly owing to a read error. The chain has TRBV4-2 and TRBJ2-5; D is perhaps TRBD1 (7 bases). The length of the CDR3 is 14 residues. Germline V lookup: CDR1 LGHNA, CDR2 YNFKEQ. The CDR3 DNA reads TGTGCCGGCAGCCAAGAGACAGGGAGGGAGACCCAGTACTTC. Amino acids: CAGSQETGRETQYF.

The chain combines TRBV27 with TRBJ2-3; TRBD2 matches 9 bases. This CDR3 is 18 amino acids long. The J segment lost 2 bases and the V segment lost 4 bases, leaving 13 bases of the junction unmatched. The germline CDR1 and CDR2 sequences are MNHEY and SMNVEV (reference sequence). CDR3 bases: TGTGCCAGCAGTTCCCGCCCCCGGCTAGCGGGGCCCACAGATACGCAGTATTTT. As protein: CASSSRPRLAGPTDTQYF.

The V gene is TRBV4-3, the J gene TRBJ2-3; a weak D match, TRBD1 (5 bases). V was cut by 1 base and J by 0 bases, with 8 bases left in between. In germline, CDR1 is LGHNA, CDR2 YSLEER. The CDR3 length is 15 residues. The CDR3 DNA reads TGCGCCAGCAGCCAAGGGGCAGGGAGCACAGATACGCAGTATTTT. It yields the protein CASSQGAGSTDTQYF.

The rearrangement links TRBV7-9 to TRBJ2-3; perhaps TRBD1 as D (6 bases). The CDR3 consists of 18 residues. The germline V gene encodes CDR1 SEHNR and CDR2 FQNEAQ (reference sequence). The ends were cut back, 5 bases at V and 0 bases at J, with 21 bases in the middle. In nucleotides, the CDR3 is TGTGCCAGCAGCCCCTTCCGTGGGGGCTCCGGTAGCACAGATACGCAGTATTTT. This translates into CASSPFRGGSGSTDTQYF.

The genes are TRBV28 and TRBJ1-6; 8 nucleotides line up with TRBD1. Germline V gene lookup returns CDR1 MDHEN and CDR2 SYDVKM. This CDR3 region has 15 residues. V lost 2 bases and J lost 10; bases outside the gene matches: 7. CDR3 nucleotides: TGTGCCAGCAGTTTAGGACAGGGATTAGGCTCACCCCTCCACTTT. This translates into CASSLGQGLGSPLHF.

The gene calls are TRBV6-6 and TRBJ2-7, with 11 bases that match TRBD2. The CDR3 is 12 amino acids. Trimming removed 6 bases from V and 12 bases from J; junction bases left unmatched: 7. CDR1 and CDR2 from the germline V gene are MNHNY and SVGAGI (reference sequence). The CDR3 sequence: CASSSLTSGGYF. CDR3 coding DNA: TGTGCCAGCAGCTCTCTAACTAGCGGGGGGTACTTC.

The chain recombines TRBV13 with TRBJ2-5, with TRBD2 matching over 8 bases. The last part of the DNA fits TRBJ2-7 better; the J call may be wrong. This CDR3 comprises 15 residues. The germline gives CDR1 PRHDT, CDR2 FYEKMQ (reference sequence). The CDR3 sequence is CASSFRGGQTYEQYF. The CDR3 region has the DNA TGTGCCAGCAGCTTTCGCGGGGGGCAGACCTACGAGCAGTACTTC.

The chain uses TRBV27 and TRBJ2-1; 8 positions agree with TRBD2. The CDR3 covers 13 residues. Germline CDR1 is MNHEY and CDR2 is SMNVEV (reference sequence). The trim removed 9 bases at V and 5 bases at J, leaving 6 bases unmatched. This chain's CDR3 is CASTGGLNNEQFF. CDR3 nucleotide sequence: TGTGCCAGTACGGGGGGGTTGAACAATGAGCAGTTCTTC.

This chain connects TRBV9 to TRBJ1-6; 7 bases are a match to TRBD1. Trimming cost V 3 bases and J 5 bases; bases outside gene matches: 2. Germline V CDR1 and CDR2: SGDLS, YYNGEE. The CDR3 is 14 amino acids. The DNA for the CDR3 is TGTGCCAGCAGCGCCAGGGGGAATAATTCACCCCTCCACTTT. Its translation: CASSARGNNSPLHF.

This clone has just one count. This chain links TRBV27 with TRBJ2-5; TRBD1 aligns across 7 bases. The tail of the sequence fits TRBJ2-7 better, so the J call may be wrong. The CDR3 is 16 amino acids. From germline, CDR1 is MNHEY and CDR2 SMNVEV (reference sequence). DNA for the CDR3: TGTGCCAGCAGTTCCCCCAGGGGACCAGGGGGTAACGAGCAGTACTTC. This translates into CASSSPRGPGGNEQYF.

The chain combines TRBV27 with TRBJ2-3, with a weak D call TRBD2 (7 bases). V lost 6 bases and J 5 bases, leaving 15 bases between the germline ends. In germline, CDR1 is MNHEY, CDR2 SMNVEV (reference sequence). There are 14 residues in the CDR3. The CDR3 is CASRMRGGRDTQYF. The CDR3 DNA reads TGTGCCAGCAGGATGAGGGGGGGCCGAGATACGCAGTATTTT.

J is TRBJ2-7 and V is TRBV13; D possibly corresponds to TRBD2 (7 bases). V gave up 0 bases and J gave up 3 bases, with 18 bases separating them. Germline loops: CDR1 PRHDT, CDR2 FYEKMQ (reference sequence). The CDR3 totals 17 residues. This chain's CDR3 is CASSLGLRGGGDYEQYF. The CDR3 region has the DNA TGTGCCAGCAGCTTAGGCCTAAGAGGGGGGGGAGACTACGAGCAGTACTTC.

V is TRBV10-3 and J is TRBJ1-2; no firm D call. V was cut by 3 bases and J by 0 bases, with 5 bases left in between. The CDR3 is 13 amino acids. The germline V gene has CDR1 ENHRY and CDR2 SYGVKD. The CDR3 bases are TGTGCCATCAGTGACTCAGCTAACTATGGCTACACCTTC. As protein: CAISDSANYGYTF.